Sequencing of this T cell receptor beta chain was carried out in a study of blood T cells in healthy people across ages. This CDR3 region has 11 residues. CDR1 is SQVTM and CDR2 is ANQGSEA in the germline V gene. Then a second PCR, running about 6 to 12 cycles, was carried out with a sample-barcoded 5' primer and a J-beta primer mix. Each CDR3 protein gets one entry after TCRdb re-called the 5' RACE reads with MiXCR. The data contain around 800,000 distinct CDR3 sequences, roughly 50% of them singletons. All donors came from Russia, were Caucasian and healthy, and spanned ages roughly 6 to 95. This clonotype was sampled from a man at least 80 years old in good health. The V call is TRBV29-1, the J call TRBJ2-4, with D hard to call. The DNA end lines up better with TRBJ2-5; the J call may be wrong. Input material: blood. The CDR3 DNA is TGCCTCGTCGGCATCCAAGAGACCCAGTACTTC. Protein: CLVGIQETQYF.